The sequence of this TCR beta chain was determined in a study of blood T cell repertoires in COVID-19. Study summary: Samples came from the United States, Italy and Spain, spanning acute and convalescent COVID-19. In each case, the material was cDNA or gDNA derived from T cells, B-cell-depleted T cells, or PBMCs.

In the source study's methods: Reference gene primer amplification in the assay estimated nucleated cell counts. Method: immunoSEQ multiplex PCR; TCRdb's copy keeps in-frame clones and lacks some. Clone size and the V and J calls come from that table; the DNA yielded D and trimming. The sample lists under 35,000 clones, 88% seen once, with about 6% in the top ten. The CDR3 runs to 13 residues. The trim removed 0 bases at V and 11 bases at J, leaving 4 bases unmatched. Germline assignment: CDR1 KGHSY and CDR2 FQNENV. The clonotype was recovered from a human donor in a cohort sampled during active COVID-19. The rearrangement joins TRBV16 to TRBJ2-3; TRBD2 aligns across 8 bases. Source material: peripheral blood. CDR3 amino acids: CASSQSILAVQYF. CDR3 bases: TGTGCCAGCAGCCAATCGATACTAGCGGTGCAGTATTTT.